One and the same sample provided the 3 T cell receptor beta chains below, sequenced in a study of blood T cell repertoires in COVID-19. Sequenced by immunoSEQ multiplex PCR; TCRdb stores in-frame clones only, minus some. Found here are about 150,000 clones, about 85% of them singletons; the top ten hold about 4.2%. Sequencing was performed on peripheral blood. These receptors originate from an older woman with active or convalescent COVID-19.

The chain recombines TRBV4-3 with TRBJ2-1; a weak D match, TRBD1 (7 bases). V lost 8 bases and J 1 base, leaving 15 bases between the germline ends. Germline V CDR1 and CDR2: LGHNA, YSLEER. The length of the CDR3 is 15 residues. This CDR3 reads CASGNRGGSYNEQFF. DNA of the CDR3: TGCGCCAGCGGAAACAGGGGAGGATCCTACAATGAGCAGTTCTTC.

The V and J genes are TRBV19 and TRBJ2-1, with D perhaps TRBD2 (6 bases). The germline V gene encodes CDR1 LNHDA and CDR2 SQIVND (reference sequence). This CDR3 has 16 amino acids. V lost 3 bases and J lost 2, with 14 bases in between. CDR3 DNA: TGTGCCAGTAGTATCGACTCTTGGGGGGCCTACAATGAGCAGTTCTTC. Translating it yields CASSIDSWGAYNEQFF.

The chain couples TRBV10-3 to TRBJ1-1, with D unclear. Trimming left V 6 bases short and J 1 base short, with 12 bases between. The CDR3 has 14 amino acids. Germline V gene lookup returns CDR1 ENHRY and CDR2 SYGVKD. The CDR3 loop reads CAISLGGENTEAFF. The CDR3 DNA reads TGTGCCATCAGCCTGGGCGGGGAGAACACTGAAGCTTTCTTT.